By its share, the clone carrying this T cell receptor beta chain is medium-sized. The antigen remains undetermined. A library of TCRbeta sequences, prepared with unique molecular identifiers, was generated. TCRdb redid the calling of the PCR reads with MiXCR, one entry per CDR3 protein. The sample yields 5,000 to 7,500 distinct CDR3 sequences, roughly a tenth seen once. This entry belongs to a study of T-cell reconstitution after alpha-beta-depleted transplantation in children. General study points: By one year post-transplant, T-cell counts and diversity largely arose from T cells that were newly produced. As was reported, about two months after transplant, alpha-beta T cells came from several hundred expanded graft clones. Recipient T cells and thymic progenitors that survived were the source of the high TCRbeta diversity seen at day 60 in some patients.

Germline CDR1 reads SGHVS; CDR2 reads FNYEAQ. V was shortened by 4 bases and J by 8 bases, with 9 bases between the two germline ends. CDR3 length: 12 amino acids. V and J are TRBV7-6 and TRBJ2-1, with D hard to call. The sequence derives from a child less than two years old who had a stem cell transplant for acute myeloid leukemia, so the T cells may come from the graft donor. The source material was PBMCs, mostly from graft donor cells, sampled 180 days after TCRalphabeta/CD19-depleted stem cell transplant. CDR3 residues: CASSWADYEQFF. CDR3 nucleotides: TGTGCCAGCAGCTGGGCCGACTATGAGCAGTTCTTC.